This is a list of T cell receptor beta chains from one sample in a study of cytotoxic CD8 clonotypes in ibrutinib-treated CLL. The repertoire was sequenced with immunoSEQ multiplex PCR; TCRdb's copy has only in-frame clones and lacks some. The data contain 250,000 to 350,000 clones, approximately 76% of them seen just once; the ten biggest clones take up roughly 6%. Sample: PBMCs, taken at disease progression, from a patient treated with ibrutinib. These receptors all stem from a human donor with chronic lymphocytic leukemia. CDR3s include the opening cysteine and the closing phenylalanine or tryptophan. The D gene is left open where the match is weak. Some rows have no size entry. The others give once, few or many, or a class for an expanded clone.

V gene	J gene	D gene	clone size	CDR3 protein	CDR3 DNA
TRBV11-2	TRBJ2-7	TRBD2	.	CASSLGLAGFPTYEQYF	TGTGCCAGCAGCTTAGGACTAGCGGGCTTTCCCACCTACGAGCAGTACTTC
TRBV29-1	TRBJ2-7	TRBD1	.	CSVGRTGDYEQYF	TGCAGCGTTGGGCGGACAGGTGACTACGAGCAGTACTTC
TRBV7-9	TRBJ1-2	.	.	CASTTYTAYGYTF	TGTGCCAGCACAACCTACACAGCTTATGGCTACACCTTC
TRBV4-3	TRBJ2-7	TRBD2	.	CASSLRLAVEQYF	TGCGCCAGCAGCCTGAGACTAGCGGTCGAGCAGTACTTC
TRBV29-1	TRBJ1-2	TRBD1	.	CSVEWTGVGYTF	TGCAGCGTTGAGTGGACAGGGGTCGGCTACACCTTC
TRBV5-4	TRBJ2-7	.	.	CASSEQAGFYEQYF	TGTGCCAGCAGCGAACAAGCAGGTTTCTACGAGCAGTACTTC
TRBV27	TRBJ1-1	.	.	CASSLFTHTEAFF	TGTGCCAGCAGTTTATTCACGCACACTGAAGCTTTCTTT
TRBV4-3	TRBJ2-3	TRBD2	.	CASSQEHLAGDTQYF	TGCGCCAGCAGCCAAGAGCACCTAGCGGGAGATACGCAGTATTTT
TRBV6-5	TRBJ2-7	TRBD1	.	CASAVQGEGYEQYF	TGTGCCAGCGCCGTACAGGGGGAAGGTTACGAGCAGTACTTC
TRBV7-2	TRBJ1-1	.	few	CASSRSWALNTEAFF	TGTGCCAGCAGCCGGAGTTGGGCGTTGAACACTGAAGCTTTCTTT
TRBV4-2	TRBJ1-1	.	.	CASSVEGNTEAFF	TGTGCCAGCAGCGTGGAGGGGAACACTGAAGCTTTCTTT
TRBV6-5	TRBJ2-7	TRBD1	.	CASSLRDRGNEQYF	TGTGCCAGCAGTCTCCGGGACAGGGGCAACGAGCAGTACTTC
TRBV2	TRBJ1-2	.	few	CASTRPTSYGYTF	TGTGCCAGCACACGACCAACTTCCTATGGCTACACCTTC
TRBV9	TRBJ2-3	.	.	CASKGGLGTRTDTQYF	TGTGCCAGCAAGGGGGGCCTGGGGACGCGAACAGATACGCAGTATTTT
TRBV28	TRBJ2-7	.	once	CASRVLDEQYF	TGTGCCAGCAGGGTCCTGGACGAGCAGTACTTC
TRBV29-1	TRBJ2-7	.	.	CSVEDDKTYEQYF	TGCAGCGTTGAAGATGATAAAACCTACGAGCAGTACTTC
TRBV7-6	TRBJ2-6	.	.	CASSKHVGTGLSGANVLTF	TGTGCCAGCAGCAAGCACGTGGGTACCGGTCTATCTGGGGCCAACGTCCTGACTTTC
TRBV5-1	TRBJ2-7	.	.	CASSLATRLDEQYF	TGCGCCAGCAGCTTGGCAACCAGGTTGGACGAGCAGTACTTC
TRBV7-8	TRBJ1-2	.	.	CASSFESPTYGDDYGYTF	TGTGCCAGCAGCTTCGAGTCTCCGACGTACGGTGATGACTATGGCTACACCTTC
TRBV4-1	TRBJ2-7	.	few	CASSQPAQGAYEQYF	TGCGCCAGCAGCCAACCAGCCCAGGGCGCCTACGAGCAGTACTTC